One sample yielded the 23 T cell receptor beta chains listed below, sequenced in a study of shared clonotypes between healthy human individuals. Naive CD8 cells lacked CD45RO and underwent positive selection for CCR7, leaving out terminally differentiated effector memory CD45RA+ cells. Repertoires were generated with immunoSEQ multiplex PCR, while TCRdb's copy carries only in-frame clones and drops some. In the table there are roughly 2 million clones, about 95% of which are singletons. The sequenced material came from naive CD8+ T cells sorted from blood. The receptors come from a man between 18 and 29 years old in good health.

The V and J genes are TRBV5-6 and TRBJ1-2; D might be TRBD1 (6 bases). This CDR3 is 15 amino acids long. V was shortened by 1 base and J by 0 bases, with 10 bases between the two germline ends. CDR1 is SGHDT, CDR2 YYEEEE, per germline. CDR3 DNA: TGTGCCAGCAGCTTGCCAGGGGAGGCTAACTATGGCTACACCTTC. The encoded protein is CASSLPGEANYGYTF.

This sequence joins TRBV9 and TRBJ1-2; D may be TRBD1 (6 bases). The CDR3 has 12 amino acids. Looked up from germline, CDR1 is SGDLS and CDR2 is YYNGEE. V dropped 3 bases and J dropped 8 bases, with 11 bases sitting between them. The CDR3 is CASSGDTPGYTF. CDR3 in DNA: TGTGCCAGCAGCGGGGACACACCGGGCTACACCTTC.

This chain links TRBV5-1 with TRBJ2-5, with 12 bases lining up with TRBD1. Germline V gene lookup returns CDR1 SGHRS and CDR2 YFSETQ. The CDR3 has 15 amino acids. Trimming removed 3 bases from V and 3 bases from J; junction bases left unmatched: 3. The CDR3 is CASSWDRGLEETQYF. Here the CDR3 DNA reads TGCGCCAGCAGCTGGGACAGGGGGCTGGAAGAGACCCAGTACTTC.

This clone occurred once. V gene TRBV6-5 combines with J gene TRBJ1-1, with D possibly TRBD1 on 5 matching bases. Germline CDR1 is MNHEY and CDR2 is SVGAGI. With 6 bases removed from V and 3 bases from J, the gap between germline ends came to 14 bases. This CDR3 comprises 14 residues. DNA for the CDR3: TGTGCCAGCAGCCCCGGAGGGGTCCACACTGAAGCTTTCTTT. Its protein is CASSPGGVHTEAFF.

The chain combines TRBV30 with TRBJ2-1; D might be TRBD2 (5 bases). The CDR3 has 17 amino acids. The V gene's germline CDR1 is GTSNPN and CDR2 SVGIG (reference sequence). V lost 3 bases and J lost 1, with 19 bases in between. The CDR3 DNA sequence: TGTGCCTGGAGGGAGGATGGGATTTCGAGGTCCTACAATGAGCAGTTCTTC. It specifies CAWREDGISRSYNEQFF.

Details on this clone: Other DNA sequences within the sample encode an identical CDR3. This rearrangement joins TRBV25-1 to TRBJ2-3, with D unresolved. Trimming shortened V by 3 bases and J by 1 base, and 5 bases separated the two germline ends. CDR1 and CDR2 (germline): MGHDK, SYGVNS. CDR3 length: 13 amino acids. The CDR3 region has the DNA TGTGCCAGCAGTGAGGTGGGCACAGATACGCAGTATTTT. Encoded protein: CASSEVGTDTQYF.

This rearrangement joins TRBV11-2 to TRBJ1-1; 7 nucleotides match TRBD1. This CDR3 is 16 amino acids long. The germline CDR1 and CDR2 sequences are SGHAT and FQNNGV. J was trimmed by 1 base and V by 4 bases; bases with no gene match: 9. The CDR3 DNA sequence: TGTGCCAGCAGCTCCTTACCTAGGGGGCCGAACACTGAAGCTTTCTTT. It specifies CASSSLPRGPNTEAFF. Drawing the rest from reference TRBV11-2 and TRBJ1-1, the complete variable domain is EAGVAQSPRYKIIEKRQSVAFWCNPISGHATLYWYQQILGQGPKLLIQFQNNGVVDDSQLPKDRFSAERLKGVDSTLKIQPAKLEDSAVYLCASSSLPRGPNTEAFFGQGTRLTVV.

The J gene is TRBJ2-5, the V gene TRBV6-1; D tentatively reads TRBD1 or TRBD2 (6 bases each). Trimming removed 2 bases from V and 4 bases from J, with 26 bases in between. The CDR3 is 19 residues long. The germline V gene encodes CDR1 MNHNS and CDR2 SASEGT. CDR3 nucleotides: TGTGCCAGCAGTGAAAGAGGTTCTAGGGGGGATTTTGTTGGAGAGACCCAGTACTTC. This encodes CASSERGSRGDFVGETQYF.

The table lists this clone with a count of one. This rearrangement joins TRBV2 to TRBJ1-2; the D gene is possibly TRBD1 (6 bases). Germline V lookup: CDR1 SNHLY, CDR2 FYNNEI. This CDR3 has 14 amino acids. V was shortened by 7 bases and J by 2 bases, with 14 bases between the two germline ends. Here the CDR3 DNA reads TGTGCCAGCAAGGCAGGGGTGTCCAACTATGGCTACACCTTC. This gives the protein CASKAGVSNYGYTF.

CDR3 protein: CASSPSGHVVNTGELFF. The CDR3 DNA follows: TGCGCCAGCAGCCCAAGCGGACACGTTGTGAACACCGGGGAGCTGTTTTTT. This chain links TRBV4-1 with TRBJ2-2; D is tentatively TRBD1 or TRBD2 (5 bases each). CDR1 and CDR2 from the germline V gene are MGHRA and YSYEKL. The V end lost 4 bases, the J end lost 1 base, and 16 bases lay between the germline ends. The CDR3 loop spans 17 amino acids.

J is TRBJ2-7 and V is TRBV7-9; 7 bases agree with TRBD2. The V gene end was trimmed by 5 bases and the J gene end by 3 bases; junction bases not matched to a gene: 4. The CDR3 sequence is 13 residues long. CDR1 SEHNR and CDR2 FQNEAQ come from the germline V gene (reference sequence). CDR3 sequence: CASSRSGNYEQYF. As DNA, the CDR3 is TGTGCCAGCAGCAGGAGCGGGAACTACGAGCAGTACTTC.

This chain connects TRBV21-1 to TRBJ2-7; whether TRBD2, the table's D call, matches the DNA was not checked. TRBV21-1 is a documented pseudogene. There are 15 residues in the CDR3. The CDR3 nucleotides are TGTGCCAGCAGCGCAGGGACTAGCGGTACCTACGAGCAGTACTTC. Translated: CASSAGTSGTYEQYF.

This clone has a single count. The rearrangement uses TRBV4-1 and TRBJ2-1; 9 positions agree with TRBD2. This CDR3 contains 15 residues. From germline, CDR1 is MGHRA and CDR2 YSYEKL. The V and J ends lost 3 bases and 6 bases, in that order; junction bases with no gene match: 6. The CDR3 coding sequence is TGCGCCAGCAGCCACCTTAGCGGGGGTATCAATGAGCAGTTCTTC. This translates into CASSHLSGGINEQFF.

The chain couples TRBV19 to TRBJ1-6; no definite D call. Trimming left V 4 bases short and J 1 base short, with 11 bases between. Looked up from germline, CDR1 is LNHDA and CDR2 is SQIVND (reference sequence). This CDR3 comprises 16 residues. In DNA, the CDR3 is TGTGCCAGTAGTACCAAACGGGTATCCTATAATTCACCCCTCCACTTT. Encoded protein: CASSTKRVSYNSPLHF.

The chain is built from TRBV5-8 and TRBJ2-7, with D unclear. The V end was cut by 4 bases, the J end by 0 bases, with 5 bases between. The CDR3 contains 12 residues. Germline V lookup: CDR1 SGHTS, CDR2 YDEGEE. CDR3 protein: CASSHPSYEQYF. In DNA form, the CDR3 reads TGTGCCAGCAGCCACCCCTCCTACGAGCAGTACTTC.

The rearrangement joins TRBV10-3 to TRBJ2-3; 10 bases match TRBD2. This CDR3 has 18 amino acids. The trim removed 0 bases at V and 2 bases at J, leaving 8 bases unmatched. Germline V gene lookup returns CDR1 ENHRY and CDR2 SYGVKD. CDR3 in amino acids: CAISESGLAGAHTDTQYF. Written as DNA, the CDR3 is TGTGCCATCAGTGAGTCGGGTCTAGCGGGGGCCCACACAGATACGCAGTATTTT.

This chain connects TRBV9 to TRBJ2-5; tentative D call: TRBD2 (6 bases). The V end lost 0 bases, the J end lost 4 bases, and 13 bases lay between the germline ends. CDR3 length: 15 amino acids. From germline, CDR1 is SGDLS and CDR2 YYNGEE. The CDR3 DNA sequence: TGTGCCAGCAGCGTAGTCAGGAGGGAAGTAGAGACCCAGTACTTC. Encoded protein: CASSVVRREVETQYF. The full variable domain, completed using reference TRBV9 and TRBJ2-5, is DSGVTQTPKHLITATGQRVTLRCSPRSGDLSVYWYQQSLDQGLQFLIQYYNGEERAKGNILERFSAQQFPDLHSELNLSSLELGDSALYFCASSVVRREVETQYFGPGTRLLVL.

The chain is built from TRBV27 and TRBJ1-2; 7 nucleotides agree with TRBD1. CDR1 is MNHEY and CDR2 is SMNVEV in the germline V gene (reference sequence). V gave up 5 bases and J gave up 0 bases; unmatched junction bases: 12. The CDR3 spans 17 residues. The CDR3 protein is CASSTRDRQLANYGYTF. CDR3 DNA sequence: TGTGCCAGCAGTACCCGGGACAGACAACTTGCTAACTATGGCTACACCTTC.

Turning to this clone: A much larger clone lies one base from this, so it may be a read error. Other DNA sequences within the sample encode an identical CDR3. V is TRBV7-9 and J is TRBJ2-5, with TRBD2 matching over 10 bases. J lost 3 bases, V lost 2 bases, and 0 bases had no gene match. The CDR3 is made up of 14 amino acids. Germline lookup yields CDR1 SEHNR and CDR2 FQNEAQ (reference sequence). The CDR3 DNA is TGTGCCAGCAGCTTACTAGCGGGAGAAGAGACCCAGTACTTC. This translates into CASSLLAGEETQYF. The variable domain in full, with the rest retrieved from reference TRBV7-9 and TRBJ2-5, is DTGVSQNPRHKITKRGQNVTFRCDPISEHNRLYWYRQTLGQGPEFLTYFQNEAQLEKSRLLSDRFSAERPKGSFSTLEIQRTEQGDSAMYLCASSLLAGEETQYFGPGTRLLVL.

The chain has TRBV5-6 and TRBJ2-7; the D gene is possibly TRBD1 (6 bases). This CDR3 has 13 amino acids. The V gene's germline CDR1 is SGHDT and CDR2 YYEEEE. Deletions cut 2 bases from V and 6 bases from J, with 12 bases between. DNA of the CDR3: TGTGCCAGCAGCTTCGCTGAGGGGGTCGAGCAGTACTTC. It specifies CASSFAEGVEQYF.

The chain combines TRBV6-5 with TRBJ2-3, with 9 bases fitting TRBD1. CDR3 length: 14 amino acids. J lost 4 bases, V lost 2 bases, and 1 base had no gene match. The germline V gene has CDR1 MNHEY and CDR2 SVGAGI. The CDR3 region has the DNA TGTGCCAGCAGTTACCGGGACAGGGCAGATACGCAGTATTTT. This sequence encodes CASSYRDRADTQYF.

This clone has only one observation. The chain combines TRBV5-1 with TRBJ2-7; 9 nucleotides agree with TRBD1. The CDR3 length is 14 residues. The ends lost 3 bases at V and 4 bases at J; junction bases unmatched: 5. The germline V gene has CDR1 SGHRS and CDR2 YFSETQ. The CDR3 region is CASSSRDRVYEQYF. The CDR3 DNA reads TGCGCCAGCAGCTCCCGGGACAGGGTGTACGAGCAGTACTTC.

The V gene is TRBV18, the J gene TRBJ2-3; TRBD1 agrees at 9 bases. The germline gives CDR1 KGHSH, CDR2 LQKENI. V trimming: 2 bases; J trimming: 2 bases; junction bases outside the gene matches: 5. The CDR3 extends over 16 amino acids. The CDR3 here is CASSPNRDRVTDTQYF. For the CDR3, the DNA is TGTGCCAGCTCACCAAACCGGGACAGGGTCACAGATACGCAGTATTTT.